Each of the 21 T cell receptor beta chains below was sequenced from the same sample in a study of OX40 agonist ivuxolimab in advanced cancers. Profiled with immunoSEQ multiplex PCR; TCRdb holds only in-frame clones, not every one. The sample consists of some 110,000 clones, approximately 90% of them appearing once. The source material was CD4+ or CD8+ T cells sorted from blood, sampled in a trial of the OX40 agonist ivuxolimab. The source is an adult with an advanced solid tumor such as melanoma, head and neck, liver or kidney cancer.

The chain recombines TRBV5-5 with TRBJ2-2; 8 bases are a match to TRBD1. Germline-derived CDR1 and CDR2 are SGHKS and YYEKEE (reference sequence). The CDR3 spans 14 residues. The V segment lost 3 bases and the J segment 5 bases; nucleotides outside the gene matches: 3. The chain's CDR3 is CASSSQGETGELFF. Written as DNA, the CDR3 is TGTGCCAGCAGCTCACAGGGGGAAACCGGGGAGCTGTTTTTT. Full variable domain (remainder filled in from reference TRBV5-5 and TRBJ2-2): DAGVTQSPTHLIKTRGQQVTLRCSPISGHKSVSWYQQVLGQGPQFIFQYYEKEERGRGNFPDRFSARQFPNYSSELNVNALLLGDSALYLCASSSQGETGELFFGEGSRLTVL.

The gene calls are TRBV23-1 and TRBJ2-7, with a weak D call TRBD2 (6 bases). TRBV23-1 is treated as an ORF (open reading frame) with a function not yet certain. This CDR3 region has 13 residues. The ends were cut back, 4 bases at V and 6 bases at J, with 13 bases in the middle. The CDR3 loop is CASSLAALPEQYF. The CDR3 region has the DNA TGCGCCAGCAGTCTAGCGGCCCTCCCCGAGCAGTACTTC.

This chain links TRBV6-5 with TRBJ1-2; D remains unclear. The CDR3 is made up of 14 amino acids. The V end was cut by 5 bases, the J end by 8 bases, with 18 bases between. Per germline, CDR1 MNHEY and CDR2 SVGAGI. The DNA of the CDR3 is TGTGCCAGCAGTAGGGAAAGTGTTGGGGTCGGCTACACCTTC. Amino acid sequence: CASSRESVGVGYTF.

J is TRBJ2-7 and V is TRBV5-8, with D unresolved. This CDR3 region has 13 residues. Germline V gene lookup returns CDR1 SGHTS and CDR2 YDEGEE. V was shortened by 4 bases and J by 4 bases, with 12 bases between the two germline ends. The CDR3 loop reads CASSLYAGYEQYF. CDR3 nucleotides: TGTGCCAGCAGCCTCTATGCTGGTTACGAGCAGTACTTC.

The chain has TRBV28 and TRBJ1-2, with D tentatively TRBD1 (5 bases). The CDR3 contains 14 residues. The V end was cut by 7 bases, the J end by 4 bases, with 16 bases between. From germline, CDR1 is MDHEN and CDR2 SYDVKM. The CDR3 loop is CASNPRWDGYGYTF. As DNA, the CDR3 is TGTGCCAGCAACCCGAGGTGGGACGGCTATGGCTACACCTTC.

The V and J genes are TRBV5-1 and TRBJ2-5; 8 positions match TRBD1. The DNA end is a closer match to TRBJ2-7, so the J assignment may be wrong. CDR3 length: 15 residues. Germline CDR1 is SGHRS and CDR2 is YFSETQ. CDR3 bases: TGCGCCAGCAGCTTGGCACTCGGACAGGGAGACGAGCAGTACTTC. Translated, it gives CASSLALGQGDEQYF.

V is TRBV27 and J is TRBJ1-1; perhaps TRBD1 as D (6 bases). The germline CDR1 and CDR2 sequences are MNHEY and SMNVEV (reference sequence). There are 15 residues in the CDR3. V was shortened by 3 bases and J by 5 bases, with 16 bases between the two germline ends. CDR3 nucleotide sequence: TGTGCCAGCAGTTTCCTACAGGGTTTTAGGACTGAAGCTTTCTTT. Encoded protein: CASSFLQGFRTEAFF.

This rearrangement joins TRBV15 to TRBJ2-7; 12 bases fit TRBD2. Germline CDR1 LNHNV, CDR2 YYDKDF (reference sequence). V shed 0 bases and J 8 bases; nucleotides not matched to a gene: 5. The CDR3 has 15 amino acids. The DNA of the CDR3 is TGTGCCACCAGCAGAGACCTAGCGGGAGGGATCAAGCAGTACTTC. Amino acid sequence: CATSRDLAGGIKQYF.

The sample holds one count of this clone. The chain combines TRBV5-1 with TRBJ2-5; 9 bases are shared with TRBD2. Losses at the gene ends were 0 bases for V and 0 bases for J; bases not matched to a gene: 6. The CDR3 totals 17 residues. CDR1 and CDR2 (germline): SGHRS, YFSETQ. CDR3 sequence: CASSLGPTSGDQETQYF. As DNA, the CDR3 is TGCGCCAGCAGCTTGGGTCCGACTAGCGGAGACCAAGAGACCCAGTACTTC.

The rearrangement links TRBV14 to TRBJ2-6; D remains unclear. The CDR3 sequence is 17 residues long. The V end was cut by 0 bases, the J end by 0 bases, with 9 bases between. Germline CDR1 reads SGHDN; CDR2 reads FVKESK. CDR3 nucleotides: TGTGCCAGCAGCCAAGAGTGGATATACTCTGGGGCCAACGTCCTGACTTTC. As protein: CASSQEWIYSGANVLTF. The variable domain in full, completed from reference TRBV14 and TRBJ2-6, reads EAGVTQFPSHSVIEKGQTVTLRCDPISGHDNLYWYRRVMGKEIKFLLHFVKESKQDESGMPNNRFLAERTGGTYSTLKVQPAELEDSGVYFCASSQEWIYSGANVLTFGAGSRLTVL.

This rearrangement joins TRBV18 to TRBJ2-7, with 9 bases aligning to TRBD1. V shed 2 bases, J shed 4 bases, and the junction held 6 bases outside the gene matches. Germline V gene lookup returns CDR1 KGHSH and CDR2 LQKENI. CDR3 length: 15 residues. Written as DNA, the CDR3 is TGTGCCAGCTCACCAGGCGGGACAGGGTTATACGAGCAGTACTTC. Encoded protein: CASSPGGTGLYEQYF.

This chain joins TRBV27 and TRBJ2-7, with 9 bases aligning to TRBD1. This CDR3 has 13 amino acids. V was pared by 6 bases and J by 6 bases, with 6 bases of the junction left unmatched. The germline CDR1 and CDR2 sequences are MNHEY and SMNVEV (reference sequence). The CDR3 nucleotides are TGTGCCAGCAGGGGGACAGGGACGGGCGAGCAGTACTTC. Its protein is CASRGTGTGEQYF.

This sequence joins TRBV6-6 and TRBJ2-1, with 7 nucleotides matching TRBD1. Germline-derived CDR1 and CDR2 are MNHNY and SVGAGI (reference sequence). The length of the CDR3 is 15 residues. V shed 4 bases and J 4 bases; nucleotides not matched to a gene: 7. The CDR3 sequence is CASSSRDSRYNEQFF. Written as DNA, the CDR3 is TGTGCCAGCAGTTCTCGGGACAGTCGTTACAATGAGCAGTTCTTC.

This chain joins TRBV7-9 and TRBJ1-6; TRBD1 is a possible D gene (6 bases). Trimming took 5 bases from V and 8 from J, leaving 22 bases between them. Per germline, CDR1 SEHNR and CDR2 FQNEAQ (reference sequence). CDR3 length: 17 amino acids. The CDR3 DNA follows: TGTGCCAGCAGCCCCGAGGGTGGGGGCCTGTGGGATTCACCCCTCCACTTT. Translation: CASSPEGGGLWDSPLHF.

The J gene is TRBJ1-4, the V gene TRBV5-4, with TRBD1 matching 9 bases. The CDR3 consists of 15 residues. Looked up from germline, CDR1 is SGHNT and CDR2 is YYREEE (reference sequence). V trimming: 0 bases; J trimming: 8 bases; junction bases outside the gene matches: 5. The CDR3 loop is CASSLGGQGREKLFF. CDR3 in DNA: TGTGCCAGCAGCTTGGGGGGACAGGGCCGGGAAAAACTGTTTTTT.

CDR3 amino acids: CASSLSPTGFVTEAFF. The CDR3 DNA is TGTGCCAGCAGCTTGTCGCCCACAGGGTTTGTTACTGAAGCTTTCTTT. V is TRBV5-5 and J is TRBJ1-1, with D perhaps matching TRBD1 (6 bases). Trimming took off 1 base at V and 5 bases at J, with 18 bases between the two ends. The CDR3 contains 16 residues. Germline V gene lookup returns CDR1 SGHKS and CDR2 YYEKEE (reference sequence).

The rearrangement uses TRBV5-6 and TRBJ2-7, with unresolved D. Germline values: CDR1 SGHDT, CDR2 YYEEEE. This CDR3 has 11 residues. V lost 6 bases and J 6 bases, leaving 10 bases between the germline ends. The DNA of the CDR3 is TGTGCCAGCACCTCCGACGGCGAGCAGTACTTC. It yields the protein CASTSDGEQYF.

This clone came up a few times. The V and J genes are TRBV15 and TRBJ1-4, with D perhaps matching TRBD1 (6 bases). This CDR3 is built from 14 residues. Germline-derived CDR1 and CDR2 are LNHNV and YYDKDF (reference sequence). The germline V and J ends were trimmed by 5 bases and 4 bases, with 11 bases remaining between them. The CDR3: CATSPGQINEKLFF. CDR3 nucleotides: TGTGCCACCAGCCCCGGACAGATTAATGAAAAACTGTTTTTT.

This rearrangement joins TRBV7-3 to TRBJ2-3; TRBD2 agrees at 8 bases. Losses at the gene ends were 2 bases for V and 5 bases for J; bases not matched to a gene: 6. CDR1 SGHTA and CDR2 FQGTGA come from the germline V gene. There are 15 residues in the CDR3. The CDR3: CASSLADGRGDTQYF. CDR3 bases: TGTGCCAGCAGCTTAGCAGACGGGAGGGGAGATACGCAGTATTTT.

This rearrangement joins TRBV5-6 to TRBJ2-5, with 9 bases fitting TRBD2. The CDR3 is made up of 18 amino acids. Germline V lookup: CDR1 SGHDT, CDR2 YYEEEE. Trimming took 4 bases from V and 5 from J; bases not matched to a gene: 18. CDR3 sequence reads: CASSPLGPSGTSRETQYF. In nucleotides, the CDR3 is TGTGCCAGCAGCCCGCTCGGGCCATCCGGGACTAGCAGGGAGACCCAGTACTTC.

The V call is TRBV19, the J call TRBJ1-5; weak D call: TRBD1 (6 bases). The CDR3 totals 14 residues. Germline V lookup: CDR1 LNHDA, CDR2 SQIVND (reference sequence). Trimming took off 6 bases at V and 0 bases at J, with 9 bases between the two ends. CDR3 nucleotides: TGTGCCAGTAGGGGGGCGTATAGCAATCAGCCCCAGCATTTT. This codes for CASRGAYSNQPQHF.